These T cell receptor beta chains were read from a single sample in a study of Graves' ophthalmopathy and Graves' hyperthyroidism. TCRdb reprocessed the multiplex PCR reads via MiXCR and lists one record per CDR3 protein. The table has about 230,000 distinct CDR3 sequences, around 50% seen once. Sequenced: peripheral blood. The source is an adult man with Graves' ophthalmopathy. Each CDR3 is given without its conserved first and last residue. A row's size may be missing; if present it is once, few, many or a size class.

v_call: TRBV12-3/TRBV12-4
clone_size: .
cdr3_aa: ASTGRANQPQH

v_call: TRBV28
clone_size: .
cdr3_aa: ASSPLTSGFYEQY

v_call: TRBV5-4
clone_size: few
cdr3_aa: ASSLVQGDYGYT

v_call: TRBV25-1
clone_size: few
cdr3_aa: ASSEGGGVYGYT

v_call: TRBV19
clone_size: .
cdr3_aa: ASHPGARYQPQH

v_call: TRBV25-1
clone_size: once
cdr3_aa: ASKTSGRGNEQF

v_call: TRBV4-1
clone_size: .
cdr3_aa: ASSPRTGDNYGYT

v_call: TRBV11-2
clone_size: .
cdr3_aa: ASSEPGLAGGYQETQY

v_call: TRBV7-9
clone_size: few
cdr3_aa: ASSWRQGDYEQY

v_call: TRBV20-1
clone_size: few
cdr3_aa: SAREGTGGTEAF

v_call: TRBV12-3/TRBV12-4
clone_size: few
cdr3_aa: ASSLSTPYEQY

v_call: TRBV29-1
clone_size: .
cdr3_aa: SVSHRVLPSGANVLT

v_call: TRBV7-9
clone_size: few
cdr3_aa: ASSLSGTGSYEQY

v_call: TRBV4-1
clone_size: .
cdr3_aa: ASSQAAGTYGYT

v_call: TRBV7-6
clone_size: .
cdr3_aa: ASSLGGQSGANVLT

v_call: TRBV10-3
clone_size: .
cdr3_aa: AIRTSGSINEQF

v_call: TRBV10-3
clone_size: few
cdr3_aa: AISESLGLGPQH

v_call: TRBV12-5
clone_size: .
cdr3_aa: ASASSGSPYEQY

v_call: TRBV5-1
clone_size: .
cdr3_aa: ASSPGTNTEELF

v_call: TRBV4-1
clone_size: .
cdr3_aa: ASSPSNSCEQY

v_call: TRBV7-2
clone_size: few
cdr3_aa: ASSLGGLAGDQETQY

v_call: TRBV14
clone_size: .
cdr3_aa: ASSRGQLPQETQY

v_call: TRBV12-3/TRBV12-4
clone_size: once
cdr3_aa: ASNPQGNTIY

v_call: TRBV29-1
clone_size: few
cdr3_aa: SVEVGRAETQY

v_call: TRBV14
clone_size: once
cdr3_aa: ASSPGATTGELF

v_call: TRBV5-8
clone_size: few
cdr3_aa: ASSLFPQGNQPQH

v_call: TRBV10-3
clone_size: .
cdr3_aa: AIAESGSSYEQY

v_call: TRBV7-2
clone_size: few
cdr3_aa: ASSLRAVSGQPQH

v_call: TRBV11-2
clone_size: .
cdr3_aa: ASSLDRAGLNTEAF

v_call: TRBV7-9
clone_size: few
cdr3_aa: ASSFVTSGRHEQY

v_call: TRBV29-1
clone_size: .
cdr3_aa: SAPDRNTGELF

v_call: TRBV20-1
clone_size: .
cdr3_aa: SAGLQGTAYEQY

v_call: TRBV9
clone_size: .
cdr3_aa: ASSESATSVYGYT

v_call: TRBV7-2
clone_size: .
cdr3_aa: ARASGGNTGELF

v_call: TRBV29-1
clone_size: .
cdr3_aa: SVEDPGLNEKLF